The entry below gives a single TCR beta chain sequence along with its context. V lost 7 bases, J lost 10 bases, and 6 bases stayed unmatched. The germline gives CDR1 SQVTM, CDR2 ANQGSEA. The CDR3 extends over 12 amino acids. This entry comes from a study of blood T cell repertoires in COVID-19. About the research overall: PBMCs, B-cell-depleted T cells, or T cells were the source of the cDNA or gDNA that made up the material.

Original analysis: Scientists estimated how many nucleated cells there were by amplifying reference gene primers. Sequencing used immunoSEQ multiplex PCR; TCRdb keeps in-frame clones, though not all of them. D and trimming were read from the DNA, whereas the V and J calls and clone size are those reported in that table. Among tens of thousands of clones listed, 60% to 80% were seen once. Material: peripheral blood. The chain is built from TRBV29-1 and TRBJ2-1; 11 bases fit TRBD1. This receptor was identified in a boy aged 2 to 10 with active or convalescent COVID-19. Here the CDR3 DNA reads TGCAGCGCCCAAAGGGACAGGGGGGAGCAGTTCTTC. This gives the protein CSAQRDRGEQFF.